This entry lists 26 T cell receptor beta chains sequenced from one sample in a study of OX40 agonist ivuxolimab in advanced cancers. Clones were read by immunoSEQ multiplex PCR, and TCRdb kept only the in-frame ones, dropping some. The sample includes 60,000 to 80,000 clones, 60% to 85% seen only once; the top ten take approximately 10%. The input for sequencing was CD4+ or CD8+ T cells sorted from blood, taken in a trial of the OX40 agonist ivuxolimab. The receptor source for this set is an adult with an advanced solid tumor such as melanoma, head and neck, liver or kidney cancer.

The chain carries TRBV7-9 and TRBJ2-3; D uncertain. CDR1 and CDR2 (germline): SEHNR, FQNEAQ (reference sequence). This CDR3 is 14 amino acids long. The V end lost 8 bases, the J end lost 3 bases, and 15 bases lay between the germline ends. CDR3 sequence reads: CASAGGRITDTQYF. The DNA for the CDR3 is TGTGCCAGCGCCGGCGGCAGGATAACAGATACGCAGTATTTT.

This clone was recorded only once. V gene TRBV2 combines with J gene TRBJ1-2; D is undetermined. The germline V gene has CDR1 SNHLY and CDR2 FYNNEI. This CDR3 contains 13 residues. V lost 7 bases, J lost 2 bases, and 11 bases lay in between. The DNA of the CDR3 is TGTGCCAGCACAGTCGCCATGAACTATGGCTACACCTTC. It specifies CASTVAMNYGYTF.

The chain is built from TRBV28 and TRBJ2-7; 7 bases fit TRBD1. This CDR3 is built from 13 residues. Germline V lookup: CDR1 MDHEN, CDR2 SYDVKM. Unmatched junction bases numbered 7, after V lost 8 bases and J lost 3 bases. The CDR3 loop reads CASLRAGGYEQYF. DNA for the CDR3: TGTGCCAGCTTGCGGGCAGGGGGCTACGAGCAGTACTTC.

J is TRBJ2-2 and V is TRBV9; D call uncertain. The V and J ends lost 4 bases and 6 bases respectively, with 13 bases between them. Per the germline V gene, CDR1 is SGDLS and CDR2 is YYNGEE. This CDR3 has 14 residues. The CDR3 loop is CASSPTGVAGELFF. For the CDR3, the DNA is TGTGCCAGCAGCCCCACTGGCGTGGCCGGGGAGCTGTTTTTT. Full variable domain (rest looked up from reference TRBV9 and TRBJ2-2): DSGVTQTPKHLITATGQRVTLRCSPRSGDLSVYWYQQSLDQGLQFLIQYYNGEERAKGNILERFSAQQFPDLHSELNLSSLELGDSALYFCASSPTGVAGELFFGEGSRLTVL.

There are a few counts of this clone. The CDR3 protein is CASSQFGNQPQHF. The CDR3 DNA reads TGTGCCAGCAGCCAGTTTGGCAATCAGCCCCAGCATTTT. This rearrangement joins TRBV7-9 to TRBJ1-5, with D hard to call. The germline CDR1 and CDR2 sequences are SEHNR and FQNEAQ (reference sequence). Trimming took off 5 bases at V and 2 bases at J, with 7 bases between the two ends. The CDR3 is made up of 13 amino acids.

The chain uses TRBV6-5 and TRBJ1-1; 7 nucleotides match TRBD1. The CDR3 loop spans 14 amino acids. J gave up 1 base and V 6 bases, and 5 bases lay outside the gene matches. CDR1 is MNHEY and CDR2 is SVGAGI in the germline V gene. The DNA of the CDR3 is TGTGCCAGCAGCGCCGGGACAGCGAACACTGAAGCTTTCTTT. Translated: CASSAGTANTEAFF.

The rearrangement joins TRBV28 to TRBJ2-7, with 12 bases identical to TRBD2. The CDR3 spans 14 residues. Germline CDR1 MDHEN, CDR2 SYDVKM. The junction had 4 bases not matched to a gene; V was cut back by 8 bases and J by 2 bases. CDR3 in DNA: TGTGCCAGCGGGTCTAGCGGGAGGGCCTACGAGCAGTACTTC. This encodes CASGSSGRAYEQYF. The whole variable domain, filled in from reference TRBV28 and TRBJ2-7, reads DVKVTQSSRYLVKRTGEKVFLECVQDMDHENMFWYRQDPGLGLRLIYFSYDVKMKEKGDIPEGYSVSREKKERFSLILESASTNQTSMYLCASGSSGRAYEQYFGPGTRLTVT.

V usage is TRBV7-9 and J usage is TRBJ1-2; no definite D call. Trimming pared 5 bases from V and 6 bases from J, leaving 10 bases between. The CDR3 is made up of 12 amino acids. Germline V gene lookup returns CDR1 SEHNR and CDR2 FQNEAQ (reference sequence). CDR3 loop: CASSQIVDGYTF. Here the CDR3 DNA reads TGTGCCAGCAGCCAGATAGTGGATGGCTACACCTTC.

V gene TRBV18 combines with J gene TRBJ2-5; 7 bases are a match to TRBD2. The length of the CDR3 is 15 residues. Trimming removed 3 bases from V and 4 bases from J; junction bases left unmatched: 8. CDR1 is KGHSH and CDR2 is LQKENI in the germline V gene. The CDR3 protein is CASSPTAGSGETQYF. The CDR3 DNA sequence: TGTGCCAGCTCACCGACAGCGGGATCTGGAGAGACCCAGTACTTC.

The CDR3 nucleotides read TGCGCCAGCCCGAAACGGACCTACGAGCAGTACTTC. Protein: CASPKRTYEQYF. This chain joins TRBV10-1 and TRBJ2-7; D is unclear. Germline values: CDR1 WNHNN, CDR2 SYGVQD (reference sequence). The V and J ends lost 8 bases and 2 bases respectively, with 10 bases between them. This CDR3 is built from 12 residues.

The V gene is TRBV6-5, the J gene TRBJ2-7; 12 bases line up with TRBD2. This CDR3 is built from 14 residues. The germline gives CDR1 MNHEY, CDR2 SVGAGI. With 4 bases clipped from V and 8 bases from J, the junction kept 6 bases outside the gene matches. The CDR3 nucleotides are TGTGCCAGCAGTTCCGGACTAGCGGGGCCAAAGCAGTACTTC. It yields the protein CASSSGLAGPKQYF.

CDR3 coding DNA: TGTGCCAGCAGTGTCAGGGGGGACAGGCTGTTTTTT. This sequence encodes CASSVRGDRLFF. The J gene is TRBJ1-4, the V gene TRBV25-1; 8 bases match TRBD1. The J segment lost 14 bases and the V segment lost 4 bases, leaving 6 bases of the junction unmatched. This CDR3 has 12 residues. Germline CDR1 MGHDK, CDR2 SYGVNS.

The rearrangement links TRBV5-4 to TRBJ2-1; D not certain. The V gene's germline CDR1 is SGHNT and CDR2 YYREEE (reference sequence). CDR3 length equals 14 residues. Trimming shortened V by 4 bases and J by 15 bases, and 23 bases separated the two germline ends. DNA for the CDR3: TGTGCCAGCAGCCTTTACCGGGCCCCCCCGGGCCTGTTCTTC. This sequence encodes CASSLYRAPPGLFF.

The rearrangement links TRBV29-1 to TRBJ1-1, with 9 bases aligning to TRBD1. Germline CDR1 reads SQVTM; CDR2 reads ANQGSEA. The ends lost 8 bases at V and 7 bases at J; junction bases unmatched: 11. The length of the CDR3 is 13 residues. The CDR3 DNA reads TGCAGCCCTTCGGACAGGGGCAGAGGTGAAGCTTTCTTT. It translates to CSPSDRGRGEAFF.

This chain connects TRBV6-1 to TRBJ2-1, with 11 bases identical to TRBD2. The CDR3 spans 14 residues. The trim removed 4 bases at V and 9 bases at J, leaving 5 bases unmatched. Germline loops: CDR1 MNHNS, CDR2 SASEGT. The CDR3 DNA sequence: TGTGCCAGCAGTGTAGCGGGGGGGCCCCTTGAGCAGTTCTTC. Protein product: CASSVAGGPLEQFF.

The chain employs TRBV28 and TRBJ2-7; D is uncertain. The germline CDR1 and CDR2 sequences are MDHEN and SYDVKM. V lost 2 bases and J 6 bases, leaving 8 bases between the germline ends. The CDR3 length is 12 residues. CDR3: CASSLGVGEQYF. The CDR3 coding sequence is TGTGCCAGCAGTTTAGGGGTGGGCGAGCAGTACTTC. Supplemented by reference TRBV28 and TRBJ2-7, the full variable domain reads DVKVTQSSRYLVKRTGEKVFLECVQDMDHENMFWYRQDPGLGLRLIYFSYDVKMKEKGDIPEGYSVSREKKERFSLILESASTNQTSMYLCASSLGVGEQYFGPGTRLTVT.

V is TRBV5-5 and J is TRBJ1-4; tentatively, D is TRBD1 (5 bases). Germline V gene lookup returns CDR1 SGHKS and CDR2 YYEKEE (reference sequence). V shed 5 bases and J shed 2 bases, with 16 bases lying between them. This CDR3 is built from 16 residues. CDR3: CASRRTGTGTNEKLFF. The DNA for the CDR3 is TGTGCCAGCAGGCGAACCGGGACTGGGACTAATGAAAAACTGTTTTTT.

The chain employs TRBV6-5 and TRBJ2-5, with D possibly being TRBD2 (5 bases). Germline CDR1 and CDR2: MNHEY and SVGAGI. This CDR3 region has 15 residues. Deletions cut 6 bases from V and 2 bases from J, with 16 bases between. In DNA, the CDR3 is TGTGCCAGCAGGACGACTTTTACGGGACAAGAGACCCAGTACTTC. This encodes CASRTTFTGQETQYF.

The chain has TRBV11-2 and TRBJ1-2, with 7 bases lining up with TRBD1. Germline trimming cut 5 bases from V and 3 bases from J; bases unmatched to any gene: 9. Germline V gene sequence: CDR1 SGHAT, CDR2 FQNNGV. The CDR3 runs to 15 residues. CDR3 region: CASSPNDRVDYGYTF. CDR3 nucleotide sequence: TGTGCCAGCAGCCCGAACGACAGGGTTGACTATGGCTACACCTTC.

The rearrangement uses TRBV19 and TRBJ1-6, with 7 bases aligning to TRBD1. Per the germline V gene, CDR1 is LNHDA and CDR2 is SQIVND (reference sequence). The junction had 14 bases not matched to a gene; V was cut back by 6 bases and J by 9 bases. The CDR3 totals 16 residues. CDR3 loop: CASRPLATGNSSPLHF. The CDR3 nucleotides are TGTGCCAGTAGACCCCTGGCGACAGGGAACAGTTCACCCCTCCACTTT.

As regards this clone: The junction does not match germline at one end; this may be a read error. CDR3 DNA: TGTGCCAGCAGCGCCGCCTACGGGCAGTACTTC. It is translated as CASSAAYGQYF. J is TRBJ2-7 and V is TRBV5-6, with D uncertain. The germline V gene has CDR1 SGHDT and CDR2 YYEEEE. CDR3 size: 11 residues.

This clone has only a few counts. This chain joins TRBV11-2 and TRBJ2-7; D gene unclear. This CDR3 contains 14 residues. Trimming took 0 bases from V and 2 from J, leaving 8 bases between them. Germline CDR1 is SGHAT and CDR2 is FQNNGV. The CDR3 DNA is TGTGCCAGCAGCTTAGATGTCGGACCCTACGAGCAGTACTTC. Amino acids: CASSLDVGPYEQYF.

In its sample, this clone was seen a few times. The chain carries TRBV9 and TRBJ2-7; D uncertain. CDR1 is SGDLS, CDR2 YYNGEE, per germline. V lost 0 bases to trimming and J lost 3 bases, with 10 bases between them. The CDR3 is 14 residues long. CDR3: CASSVDWGNYEQYF. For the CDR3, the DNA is TGTGCCAGCAGCGTAGATTGGGGAAACTACGAGCAGTACTTC.

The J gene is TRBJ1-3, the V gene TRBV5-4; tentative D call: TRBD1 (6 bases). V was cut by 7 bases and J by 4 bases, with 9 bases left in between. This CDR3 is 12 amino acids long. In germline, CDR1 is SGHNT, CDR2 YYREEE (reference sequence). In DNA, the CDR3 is TGTGCCAGCTCCGGGGGCGGAAACACCATATATTTT. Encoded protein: CASSGGGNTIYF. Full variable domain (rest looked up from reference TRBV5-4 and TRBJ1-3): ETGVTQSPTHLIKTRGQQVTLRCSSQSGHNTVSWYQQALGQGPQFIFQYYREEENGRGNFPPRFSGLQFPNYSSELNVNALELDDSALYLCASSGGGNTIYFGEGSWLTVV.

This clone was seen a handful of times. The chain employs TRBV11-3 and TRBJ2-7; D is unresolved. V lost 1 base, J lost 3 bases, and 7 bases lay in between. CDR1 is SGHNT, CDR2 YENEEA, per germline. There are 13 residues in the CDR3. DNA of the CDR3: TGTGCCAGCAGCTTAGCAGTCAGCTACGAGCAGTACTTC. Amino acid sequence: CASSLAVSYEQYF.

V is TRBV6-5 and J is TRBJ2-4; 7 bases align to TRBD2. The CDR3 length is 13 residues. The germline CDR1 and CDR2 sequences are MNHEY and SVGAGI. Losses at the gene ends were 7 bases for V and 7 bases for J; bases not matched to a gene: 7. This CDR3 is CASKEAGYNIQYF. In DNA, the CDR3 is TGTGCCAGCAAGGAAGCGGGATATAACATTCAGTACTTC.